This T cell receptor (beta chain) was recorded in a study of a mutant IDH1 vaccine in newly diagnosed glioma. As for the study in general: Previous care, which was radiotherapy, temozolomide, or both, most often involved both. Scheduled at week 35, visit V12 preceded visit V13, held at week 47.

In regard to this clone: The antigen remains unidentified.

Trimming left V 5 bases short and J 3 bases short, with 10 bases between. The CDR3 spans 13 residues. Germline assignment: CDR1 LGHNA and CDR2 YSLEER. Data came from immunoSEQ multiplex PCR; TCRdb stores just in-frame clones and leaves some out. Of more than 30,000 clones listed, over 75% are singletons. Time point specified: week 47, end of study. In the vaccine, a single dose held 300 ug of the mutant IDH1 20-mer peptide, along with topical imiquimod. In weeks 1, 3, 5, 7, 11, 15, 19 and 23, patients were immunized, eight times in all. Newly diagnosed WHO grade 3 or 4 IDH1-mutant, ATRX-lost astrocytomas were identified in the donors.

The sample in question was PBMCs, obtained from a glioma patient whose treatment included an IDH1 peptide vaccine. This sequence originates from a woman between 35 and 50 years old with glioma. The chain uses TRBV4-3 and TRBJ1-1; D is possibly TRBD1 (6 bases). The CDR3 sequence is CASSSRQDTEAFF. CDR3 nucleotides: TGCGCCAGCAGCTCGCGACAGGACACTGAAGCTTTCTTT.